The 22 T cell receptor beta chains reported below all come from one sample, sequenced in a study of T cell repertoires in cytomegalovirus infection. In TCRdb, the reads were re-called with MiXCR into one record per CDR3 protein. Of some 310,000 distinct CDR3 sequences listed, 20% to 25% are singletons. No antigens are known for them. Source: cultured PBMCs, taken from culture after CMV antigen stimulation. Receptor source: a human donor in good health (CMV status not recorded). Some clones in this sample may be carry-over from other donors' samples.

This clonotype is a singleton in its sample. In nucleotides, the CDR3 is TGCAGTGCTAGAGCCACGAACAATGAGCAGTTCTTC. Residues: CSARATNNEQFF. The chain uses TRBV20-1 and TRBJ2-1; no clear D gene. Germline values: CDR1 DFQATT, CDR2 SNEGSKA (reference sequence). V shed 1 base and J shed 5 bases, with 6 bases lying between them. The CDR3 consists of 12 residues.

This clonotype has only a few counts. CDR3 DNA: TGTGCCAGCAGTTACTCGAACCGACAGACTGAAGCTTTCTTT. This gives the protein CASSYSNRQTEAFF. The chain couples TRBV6-8 to TRBJ1-1, with TRBD1 as a possible D gene (5 bases). CDR3 length equals 14 residues. Germline CDR1 MNHGY, CDR2 SAAAGT. V shed 0 bases and J shed 5 bases, with 10 bases lying between them.

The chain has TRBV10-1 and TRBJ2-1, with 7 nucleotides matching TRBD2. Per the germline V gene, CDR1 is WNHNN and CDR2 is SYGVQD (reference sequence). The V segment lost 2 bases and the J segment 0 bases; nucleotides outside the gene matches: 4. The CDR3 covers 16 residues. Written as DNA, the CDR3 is TGCGCCAGCAGTGAGATCGGCGGGGGCTCCTACAATGAGCAGTTCTTC. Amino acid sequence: CASSEIGGGSYNEQFF.

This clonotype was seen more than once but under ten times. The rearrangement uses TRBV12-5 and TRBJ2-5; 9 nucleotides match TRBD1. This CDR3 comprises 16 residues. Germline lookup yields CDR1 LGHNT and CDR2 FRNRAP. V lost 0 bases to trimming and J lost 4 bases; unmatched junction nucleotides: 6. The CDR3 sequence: CASGLVGQGRRETQYF. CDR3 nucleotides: TGTGCTAGTGGTTTGGTCGGACAGGGGAGACGAGAGACCCAGTACTTC.

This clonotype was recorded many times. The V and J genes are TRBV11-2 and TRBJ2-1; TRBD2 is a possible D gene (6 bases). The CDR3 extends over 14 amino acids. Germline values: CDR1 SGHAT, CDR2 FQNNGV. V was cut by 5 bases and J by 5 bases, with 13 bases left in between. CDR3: CASSPGGGNNEQFF. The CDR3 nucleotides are TGTGCCAGCAGCCCCGGCGGCGGGAACAATGAGCAGTTCTTC.

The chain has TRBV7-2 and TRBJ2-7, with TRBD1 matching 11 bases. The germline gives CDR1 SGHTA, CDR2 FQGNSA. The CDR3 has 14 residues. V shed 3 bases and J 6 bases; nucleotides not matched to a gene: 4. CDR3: CASSFSGTGGEQYF. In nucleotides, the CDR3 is TGTGCCAGCAGCTTCTCCGGGACAGGGGGCGAGCAGTACTTC.

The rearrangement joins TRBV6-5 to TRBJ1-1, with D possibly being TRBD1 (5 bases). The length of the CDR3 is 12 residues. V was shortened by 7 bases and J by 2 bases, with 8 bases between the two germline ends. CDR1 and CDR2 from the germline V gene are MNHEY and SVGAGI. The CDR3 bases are TGTGCCAGCAACGGGGGTAACACTGAAGCTTTCTTT. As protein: CASNGGNTEAFF.

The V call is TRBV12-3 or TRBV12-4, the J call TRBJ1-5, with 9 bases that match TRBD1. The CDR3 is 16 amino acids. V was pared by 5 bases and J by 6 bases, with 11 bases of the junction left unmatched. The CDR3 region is CASSALGTGRFQPQHF. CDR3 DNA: TGTGCCAGCAGTGCGCTAGGGACAGGGAGATTTCAGCCCCAGCATTTT.

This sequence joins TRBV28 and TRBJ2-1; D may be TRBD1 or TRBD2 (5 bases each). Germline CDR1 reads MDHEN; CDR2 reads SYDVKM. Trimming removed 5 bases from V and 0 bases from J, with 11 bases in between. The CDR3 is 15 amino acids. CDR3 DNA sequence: TGTGCCAGCAGTAGGGGACCCACCTCCTACAATGAGCAGTTCTTC. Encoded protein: CASSRGPTSYNEQFF. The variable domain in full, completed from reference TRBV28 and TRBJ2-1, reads DVKVTQSSRYLVKRTGEKVFLECVQDMDHENMFWYRQDPGLGLRLIYFSYDVKMKEKGDIPEGYSVSREKKERFSLILESASTNQTSMYLCASSRGPTSYNEQFFGPGTRLTVL.

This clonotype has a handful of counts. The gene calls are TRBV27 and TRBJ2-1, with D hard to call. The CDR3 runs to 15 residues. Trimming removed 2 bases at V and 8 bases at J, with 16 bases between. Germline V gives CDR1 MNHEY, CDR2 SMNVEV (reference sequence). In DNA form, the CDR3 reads TGTGCCAGCAGTTTAATGGCTACCCTCCCGGATGAGCAGTTCTTC. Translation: CASSLMATLPDEQFF.

The DNA for the CDR3 is TGTGCCAGCAGCTTAGACCGCTCTGGGGCCAACGTCCTGACTTTC. Translation gives CASSLDRSGANVLTF. The V gene is TRBV2, the J gene TRBJ2-6; D is unclear. V was trimmed by 6 bases and J by 0 bases, leaving 9 bases between them. The CDR3 loop spans 15 amino acids. Germline V gene sequence: CDR1 SNHLY, CDR2 FYNNEI. The full variable domain, in which reference TRBV2 and TRBJ2-6 provide the parts outside the CDR3, is EPEVTQTPSHQVTQMGQEVILRCVPISNHLYFYWYRQILGQKVEFLVSFYNNEISEKSEIFDDQFSVERPDGSNFTLKIRSTKLEDSAMYFCASSLDRSGANVLTFGAGSRLTVL.

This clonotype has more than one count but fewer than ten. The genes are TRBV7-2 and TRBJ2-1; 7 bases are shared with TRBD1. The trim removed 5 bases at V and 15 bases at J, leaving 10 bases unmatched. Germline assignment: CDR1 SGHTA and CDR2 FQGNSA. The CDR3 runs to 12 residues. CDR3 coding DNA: TGTGCCAGCAGCCTGCCCGACAGGGTTATGTTCTTC. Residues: CASSLPDRVMFF.

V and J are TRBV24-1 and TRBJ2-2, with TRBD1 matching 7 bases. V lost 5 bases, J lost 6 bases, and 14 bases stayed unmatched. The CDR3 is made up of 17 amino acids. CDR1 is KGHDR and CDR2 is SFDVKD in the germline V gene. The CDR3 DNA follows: TGTGCCACCAGTGGTGACAGGGACAGACTTCTACCCGGGGAGCTGTTTTTT. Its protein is CATSGDRDRLLPGELFF.

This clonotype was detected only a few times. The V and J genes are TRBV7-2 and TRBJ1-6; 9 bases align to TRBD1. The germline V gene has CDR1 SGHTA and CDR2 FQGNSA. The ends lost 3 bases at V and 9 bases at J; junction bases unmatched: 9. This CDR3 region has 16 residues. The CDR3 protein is CASSLGADRGISPLHF. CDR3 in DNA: TGTGCCAGCAGCTTGGGGGCGGACAGGGGTATTTCACCCCTCCACTTT.

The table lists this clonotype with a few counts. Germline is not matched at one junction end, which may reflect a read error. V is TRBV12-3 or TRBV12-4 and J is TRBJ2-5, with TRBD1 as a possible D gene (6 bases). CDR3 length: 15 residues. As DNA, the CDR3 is TGTGCCAGCAGCTCCCCGGGACATCCCCAAGAGGCCCAGTACTTC. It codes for CASSSPGHPQEAQYF.

The CDR3 here is CASSYSIRGNEQFF. CDR3 nucleotides: TGTGCCAGCAGTTACTCGATTAGGGGGAATGAGCAGTTCTTC. The rearrangement links TRBV6-2 or TRBV6-3 to TRBJ2-1, with D perhaps matching TRBD1 (6 bases). The CDR3 contains 14 residues. Trimming pared 0 bases from V and 7 bases from J, leaving 10 bases between. Germline loops: CDR1 MNHEY, CDR2 SVGEGT.

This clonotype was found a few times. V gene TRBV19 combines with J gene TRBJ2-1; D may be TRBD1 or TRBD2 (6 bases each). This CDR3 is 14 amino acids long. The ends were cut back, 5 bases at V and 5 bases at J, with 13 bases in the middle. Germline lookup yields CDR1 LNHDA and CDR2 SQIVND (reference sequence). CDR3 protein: CASSVTGGHNEQFF. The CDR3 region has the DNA TGTGCCAGTAGTGTAACCGGGGGCCACAATGAGCAGTTCTTC.

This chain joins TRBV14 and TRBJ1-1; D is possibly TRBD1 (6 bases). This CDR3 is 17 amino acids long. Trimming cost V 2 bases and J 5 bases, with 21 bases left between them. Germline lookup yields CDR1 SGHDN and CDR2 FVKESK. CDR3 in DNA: TGTGCCAGCAGCCAATCACTCGGGACAAGGTTTGTAACTGAAGCTTTCTTT. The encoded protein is CASSQSLGTRFVTEAFF. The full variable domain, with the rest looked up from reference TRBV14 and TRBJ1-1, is EAGVTQFPSHSVIEKGQTVTLRCDPISGHDNLYWYRRVMGKEIKFLLHFVKESKQDESGMPNNRFLAERTGGTYSTLKVQPAELEDSGVYFCASSQSLGTRFVTEAFFGQGTRLTVV.

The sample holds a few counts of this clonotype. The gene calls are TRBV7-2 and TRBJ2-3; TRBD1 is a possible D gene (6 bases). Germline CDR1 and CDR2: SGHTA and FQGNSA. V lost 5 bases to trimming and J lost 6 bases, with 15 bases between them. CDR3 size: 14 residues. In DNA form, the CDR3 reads TGTGCCAGCAGCCCAGGACAGAGAGTTGATACGCAGTATTTT. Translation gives CASSPGQRVDTQYF. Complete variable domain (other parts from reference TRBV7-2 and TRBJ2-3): GAGVSQSPSNKVTEKGKDVELRCDPISGHTALYWYRQSLGQGLEFLIYFQGNSAPDKSGLPSDRFSAERTGGSVSTLTIQRTQQEDSAVYLCASSPGQRVDTQYFGPGTRLTVL.

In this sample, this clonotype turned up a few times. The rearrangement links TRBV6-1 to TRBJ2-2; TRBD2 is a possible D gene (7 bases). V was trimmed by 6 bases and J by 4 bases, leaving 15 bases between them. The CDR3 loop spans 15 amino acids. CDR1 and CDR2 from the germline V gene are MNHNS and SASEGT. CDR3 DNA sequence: TGTGCCAGCAGGGGAGGGGGGACCGTCACCGGGGAGCTGTTTTTT. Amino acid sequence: CASRGGGTVTGELFF.

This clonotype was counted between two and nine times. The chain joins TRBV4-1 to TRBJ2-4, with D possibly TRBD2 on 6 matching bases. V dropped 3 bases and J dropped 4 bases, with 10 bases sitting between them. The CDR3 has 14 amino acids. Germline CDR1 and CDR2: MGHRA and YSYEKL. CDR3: CASSHAGMKNIQYF. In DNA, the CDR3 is TGCGCCAGCAGCCATGCGGGAATGAAAAACATTCAGTACTTC.

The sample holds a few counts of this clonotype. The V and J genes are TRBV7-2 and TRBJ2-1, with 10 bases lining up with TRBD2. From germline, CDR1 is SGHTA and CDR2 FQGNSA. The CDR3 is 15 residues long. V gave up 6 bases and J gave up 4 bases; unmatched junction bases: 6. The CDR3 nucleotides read TGTGCCAGCAGGGTTACTAGCGGGACATACAATGAGCAGTTCTTC. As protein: CASRVTSGTYNEQFF.